This T cell receptor beta chain stems from a study of spatial heterogeneity in lung cancer. Study as a whole: There were consistently more beta-chain sequences detected than alpha-chain sequences. Combinations of a unique TCR and a UMI were tallied in raw reads, and on average each appeared more than ten times.

Time point indicated: sample taken at primary tumor resection. Extraction of whole RNA from tumor, nontumor lung or frozen PBMC preceded unsorted sequencing. Unique molecular identifiers tagged every individual TCR cDNA molecule. TCRdb analysed the 5' RACE reads with MiXCR anew, one entry per CDR3 protein. The repertoire holds about 90,000 distinct CDR3 sequences, with approximately 8.2% as singletons. This clonotype originated in a male donor with early-stage non-small cell lung cancer. Sequenced here: PBMCs, sampled at surgery.

The CDR3 sequence: CASRRTSGTDTQYF. The CDR3 DNA reads as TGTGCCAGCAGGCGGACTAGCGGCACAGATACGCAGTATTTT. This chain connects TRBV7-9 to TRBJ2-3; TRBD2 aligns across 9 bases. The CDR3 length is 14 residues. CDR1 is SEHNR, CDR2 FQNEAQ, per germline (reference sequence). Germline trimming cut 6 bases from V and 1 base from J; bases unmatched to any gene: 2.